This is a list of T cell receptor beta chains from one sample in a study of blood T cell repertoires in COVID-19. Here immunoSEQ multiplex PCR was the method, and the copy in TCRdb shows in-frame clones only, minus some. Among around 400,000 clones listed, around 87% were seen once. The specimen sequenced was peripheral blood. The receptors derive from a woman aged 55-69 years with COVID-19, enrolled during active disease. Both conserved end residues are part of each CDR3. A D gene is named only where the DNA matches it firmly. Clone size is not always given. Where it is, it says once, few, many or a class for expanded clones.

j_call,clone_size,v_call,d_call,cdr3_nt,cdr3_aa
TRBJ1-2,NA,TRBV6-4,NA,TGTGCCAGCAGTGACTCGAGACGGGACATCCATGGCTACACCTTC,CASSDSRRDIHGYTF
TRBJ2-7,once,TRBV5-1,NA,TGCGCCAGCAGCTTGCGGACTTTGGGCTCCTACGAGCAGTACTTC,CASSLRTLGSYEQYF
TRBJ1-3,NA,TRBV7-2,NA,TGTGCCAGCAGCTTCCCAGGATCCTCTGGAAACACCATATATTTT,CASSFPGSSGNTIYF
TRBJ2-5,NA,TRBV3-1/TRBV3-2,TRBD2,TGTGCCAGCAGCTTCCGCGGGAGCGGGGAGACCCAGTACTTC,CASSFRGSGETQYF
TRBJ1-2,NA,TRBV19,NA,TGTGCCAGCCACGGGTTCCCTAACTATGGCTACACCTTC,CASHGFPNYGYTF
TRBJ1-1,once,TRBV5-1,TRBD1,TGCGCCAGCAGCTTGAATCAGGGGGCAATCGGTGAAGCTTTCTTT,CASSLNQGAIGEAFF
TRBJ2-7,few,TRBV27,TRBD2,TGTGCCAGCAGTTATGGCGGGGGTTCCTCCTACGAGCAGTACTTC,CASSYGGGSSYEQYF
TRBJ1-2,NA,TRBV6-5,NA,TGTGCCAGCAAAAACAGGGAACTCATTGGTGGCTACACCTTC,CASKNRELIGGYTF
TRBJ2-1,NA,TRBV24-1,TRBD2,TGTGCCACCAGTGTACTAGCGGGGGGGCACAATGAGCAGTTCTTC,CATSVLAGGHNEQFF
TRBJ1-1,few,TRBV19,TRBD1,TGTGCCAGTAGTAGACAGGGGAACACTGAAGCTTTCTTT,CASSRQGNTEAFF
TRBJ2-7,NA,TRBV5-1,NA,TGCGCCAGCAGCTTCGCCACAGGGAACCCCTACGAGCAGTACTTC,CASSFATGNPYEQYF
TRBJ1-2,NA,TRBV29-1,NA,TGCAGCGTCGAGGAAGGCCGCTATGGCTACACCTTC,CSVEEGRYGYTF
TRBJ1-3,NA,TRBV7-3,NA,TGTGCCAGCAGCTTAGAGGTAGCCTCTGGAAACACCATATATTTT,CASSLEVASGNTIYF
TRBJ1-3,once,TRBV5-8,NA,TGTGCCAGCAGCTTCTGGGGCTACTCTGGAAACACCATATATTTT,CASSFWGYSGNTIYF
TRBJ1-2,NA,TRBV6-6,NA,TGTGCCAGCAGTATTCAGCGGACAGCGCCTGTCGGCTACACCTTC,CASSIQRTAPVGYTF
TRBJ2-1,once,TRBV18,TRBD1,TGTGCCAGCTCACCATCGAGTTCAGGGGGCTCATACAATGAGCAGTTCTTC,CASSPSSSGGSYNEQFF
TRBJ1-2,NA,TRBV5-6,NA,TGTGCCAGCAGCTCCCCTAATTGGGGCGGCTACACCTTC,CASSSPNWGGYTF
TRBJ2-7,NA,TRBV19,NA,TGTGCCAGTAGTATACAGGGCTCCTACGAGCAGTACTTC,CASSIQGSYEQYF
TRBJ2-3,NA,TRBV5-1,NA,TGCGCCAGCAGCCCCCAGGGACTTACCACAGATACGCAGTATTTT,CASSPQGLTTDTQYF
TRBJ1-1,NA,TRBV6-5,TRBD1,TGTGCCAGCAGTTCCGGGACAGATAGGGCTGAAGCTTTCTTT,CASSSGTDRAEAFF
TRBJ1-2,NA,TRBV6-5,NA,TGTGCCAGCAGGCTGGGTGGGGGGAGCTATGGCTACACCTTC,CASRLGGGSYGYTF
TRBJ2-7,NA,TRBV14,TRBD1,TGTGCCAGCAGCCAAGATAGGGACAGGGTTTTTGCGCAGTACTTC,CASSQDRDRVFAQYF
TRBJ2-7,few,TRBV28,TRBD1,TGTGCCAGCATCCCAGGACAGGGGAGGCCCCGTGGGGACGAGCAGTACTTC,CASIPGQGRPRGDEQYF
TRBJ1-5,NA,TRBV19,NA,TGTGCCAGTAAGGACAGCCGCCGGGGCAATCAGCCCCAGCATTTT,CASKDSRRGNQPQHF
TRBJ2-3,NA,TRBV6-5,TRBD1,TGTGCCAGCAGTTACACCGGACAGGGAAAGGGAGGTACGCAGTATTTT,CASSYTGQGKGGTQYF
TRBJ2-7,NA,TRBV7-2,NA,TGTGCCAGCAGCTACAGGCTCAGCTCCTACGAGCAGTACTTC,CASSYRLSSYEQYF
TRBJ1-2,NA,TRBV19,TRBD1,TGTGCCAGTAGCCCAACCGGGACAGGGAGGAACTATGGCTACACCTTC,CASSPTGTGRNYGYTF
TRBJ1-6,NA,TRBV5-1,NA,TGCGCCAGCAGCTTGGAGGGGAAAAATTCACCCCTCCACTTT,CASSLEGKNSPLHF